Each of the 14 T cell receptor beta chains below was sequenced from the same sample in a study of blood T cell repertoires in COVID-19. Using immunoSEQ multiplex PCR, the repertoire was profiled, and TCRdb retains in-frame clones only, with some absent. The sample has fewer than 450,000 clones; more than 75% are singletons. The sample taken for sequencing was PBMCs or T cells enriched from blood (not recorded which). These receptors were collected from a woman in her twenties or thirties who had recovered from COVID-19.

This chain links TRBV15 with TRBJ2-7; D gene uncertain. The CDR3 has 13 amino acids. Looked up from germline, CDR1 is LNHNV and CDR2 is YYDKDF (reference sequence). V dropped 0 bases and J dropped 4 bases, with 7 bases sitting between them. The CDR3 nucleotides are TGTGCCACCAGCAGAGAACTACAATACGAGCAGTACTTC. This translates into CATSRELQYEQYF.

The chain combines TRBV5-6 with TRBJ2-7; D gene unclear. The CDR3 consists of 14 residues. CDR1 is SGHDT, CDR2 YYEEEE, per germline. V was shortened by 0 bases and J by 4 bases, with 11 bases between the two germline ends. As DNA, the CDR3 is TGTGCCAGCAGCTTGGTGGGCAGCACATACGAGCAGTACTTC. It yields the protein CASSLVGSTYEQYF.

This chain links TRBV11-2 with TRBJ1-6; D gene uncertain. The CDR3 sequence is 12 residues long. Germline CDR1 SGHAT, CDR2 FQNNGV. Trimming removed 5 bases from V and 8 bases from J, with 7 bases in between. The CDR3 spells CASSPSYSPLHF. The CDR3 DNA reads as TGTGCCAGCAGCCCCTCCTATTCACCCCTCCACTTT.

This clone showed up just once. V gene TRBV6-4 combines with J gene TRBJ2-1; D is ambiguous. The CDR3 covers 16 residues. Per germline, CDR1 MRHNA and CDR2 SNTAGT. The V gene lost 5 bases and the J gene lost 0 bases, with 14 bases spanning the gap. CDR3: CASSRAKQSSYNEQFF. The CDR3 DNA reads as TGTGCCAGCAGTCGCGCAAAACAGAGCTCCTACAATGAGCAGTTCTTC.

This chain joins TRBV11-2 and TRBJ2-7; TRBD1 might be the D (5 bases). This CDR3 spans 14 amino acids. The germline CDR1 and CDR2 sequences are SGHAT and FQNNGV. Trimming cost V 2 bases and J 0 bases, with 8 bases left between them. In DNA, the CDR3 is TGTGCCAGCAGCTTACAGGGTTCCTCCTACGAGCAGTACTTC. The encoded protein is CASSLQGSSYEQYF.

There are a few counts of this clone. The chain joins TRBV3-1 (or the pseudogene TRBV3-2) to TRBJ2-3, with TRBD2 matching 8 bases. The CDR3 sequence is 17 residues long. Germline trimming cut 0 bases from V and 1 base from J; bases unmatched to any gene: 6. Germline V gives CDR1 LGHDT, CDR2 YNNKEL (reference sequence). As DNA, the CDR3 is TGTGCCAGCAGCCAAGATTGCAGCGGGGGAGGCACAGATACGCAGTATTTT. It translates to CASSQDCSGGGTDTQYF.

The chain employs TRBV7-2 and TRBJ2-1; 10 nucleotides agree with TRBD1. CDR1 is SGHTA and CDR2 is FQGNSA in the germline V gene. This CDR3 has 16 amino acids. V was pared by 5 bases and J by 5 bases, with 9 bases of the junction left unmatched. The CDR3 loop is CASSDRDRGRNNEQFF. As DNA, the CDR3 is TGTGCCAGCAGCGACCGGGACAGGGGAAGGAACAATGAGCAGTTCTTC. Full variable domain (missing parts from reference TRBV7-2 and TRBJ2-1): GAGVSQSPSNKVTEKGKDVELRCDPISGHTALYWYRQSLGQGLEFLIYFQGNSAPDKSGLPSDRFSAERTGGSVSTLTIQRTQQEDSAVYLCASSDRDRGRNNEQFFGPGTRLTVL.

This rearrangement joins TRBV24-1 to TRBJ1-3; 9 nucleotides match TRBD1. The CDR3 extends over 16 amino acids. Germline V gene lookup returns CDR1 KGHDR and CDR2 SFDVKD. J was trimmed by 4 bases and V by 3 bases; bases with no gene match: 6. For the CDR3, the DNA is TGTGCCACCAGTGATCCTCGGGACAGGGTGGGAAACACCATATATTTT. Its protein product is CATSDPRDRVGNTIYF.

The chain joins TRBV25-1 to TRBJ1-3; weak D call: TRBD1 (6 bases). The CDR3 runs 16 residues. Germline V CDR1 and CDR2: MGHDK, SYGVNS. Trimming left V 5 bases short and J 0 bases short, with 14 bases between. The CDR3: CASSPLRDTSGNTIYF. The CDR3 nucleotides are TGTGCCAGCAGTCCACTGAGGGACACCTCTGGAAACACCATATATTTT.

This clone occurred a few times. The chain recombines TRBV2 with TRBJ2-2; D perhaps matches TRBD2 (5 bases). The CDR3 is 16 residues long. V lost 4 bases, J lost 0 bases, and 12 bases lay in between. Germline V gene data show CDR1 as SNHLY and CDR2 as FYNNEI. The CDR3 sequence is CASSVGGPSNTGELFF. CDR3 DNA sequence: TGTGCCAGCAGTGTCGGAGGACCGTCGAACACCGGGGAGCTGTTTTTT.

This clone came up a few times. The chain combines TRBV5-4 with TRBJ2-1; TRBD2 matches at 12 bases. This CDR3 is built from 15 residues. Per germline, CDR1 SGHNT and CDR2 YYREEE (reference sequence). Germline trimming cut 4 bases from V and 6 bases from J; bases unmatched to any gene: 5. CDR3 DNA sequence: TGTGCCAGCAGCGACGGACTAGCGGGGATCAATGAGCAGTTCTTC. Translating it yields CASSDGLAGINEQFF.

V gene TRBV7-2 combines with J gene TRBJ1-1; TRBD1 matches at 8 bases. Looked up from germline, CDR1 is SGHTA and CDR2 is FQGNSA. J lost 1 base, V lost 5 bases, and 3 bases had no gene match. The CDR3 is made up of 14 amino acids. DNA of the CDR3: TGTGCCAGCAGCGGCGGACAGGGGAACACTGAAGCTTTCTTT. Protein: CASSGGQGNTEAFF.

The V and J genes are TRBV5-1 and TRBJ1-2; 8 bases are a match to TRBD1. This CDR3 spans 14 amino acids. The junction had 9 bases not matched to a gene; V was cut back by 4 bases and J by 7 bases. CDR1 is SGHRS and CDR2 is YFSETQ in the germline V gene. CDR3 nucleotides: TGCGCCAGCAGCAGATGGACAGGGTGGGGTGGCTACACCTTC. Translating gives CASSRWTGWGGYTF.

This chain uses TRBV7-9 with TRBJ1-5, with TRBD1 identical over 7 bases. The CDR3 is 17 amino acids. The trim removed 3 bases at V and 5 bases at J, leaving 13 bases unmatched. Germline values: CDR1 SEHNR, CDR2 FQNEAQ (reference sequence). This CDR3 reads CASSLVPVDRDHQPQHF. In DNA, the CDR3 is TGTGCCAGCAGCTTGGTCCCGGTCGACAGGGACCATCAGCCCCAGCATTTT.